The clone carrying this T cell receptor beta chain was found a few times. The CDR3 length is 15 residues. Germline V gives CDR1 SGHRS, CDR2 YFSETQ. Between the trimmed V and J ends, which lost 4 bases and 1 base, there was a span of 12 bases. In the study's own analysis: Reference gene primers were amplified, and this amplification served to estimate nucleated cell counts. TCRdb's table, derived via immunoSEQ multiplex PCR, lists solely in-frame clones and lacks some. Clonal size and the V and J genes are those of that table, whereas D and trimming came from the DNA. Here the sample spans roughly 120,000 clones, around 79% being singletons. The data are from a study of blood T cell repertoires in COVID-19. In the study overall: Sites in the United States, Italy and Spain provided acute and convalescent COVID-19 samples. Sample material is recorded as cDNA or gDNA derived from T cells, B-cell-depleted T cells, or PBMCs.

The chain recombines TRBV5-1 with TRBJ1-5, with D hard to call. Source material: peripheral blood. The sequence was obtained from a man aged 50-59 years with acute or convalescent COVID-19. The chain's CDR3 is CASSAVPESNQPQHF. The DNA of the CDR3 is TGCGCCAGCAGCGCCGTCCCGGAGAGCAATCAGCCCCAGCATTTT.